Listed below are T cell receptor beta chains from one sample, sequenced in a study of regulatory T cells in long-lasting Graves disease. TCRdb reprocessed the multiplex PCR reads via MiXCR and lists one record per CDR3 protein. The table includes 300,000 to 350,000 distinct CDR3 sequences, roughly a fifth detected once. Sequenced material: peripheral blood mononuclear cells (PBMCs), taken when the disease was refractory, from a patient treated with antithyroid drugs. These receptors were taken from a female donor with Graves disease. Each CDR3 is given without its conserved first and last residue.

j_call v_call cdr3_aa
TRBJ1-5 TRBV4-1 ASSHVGGDRGNQPQH
TRBJ2-7 TRBV6-1 ASSLGTGTV
TRBJ2-7 TRBV20-1 SARVISLPYEQY
TRBJ1-1 TRBV6-2/TRBV6-3 ASRSGTTPF
TRBJ1-5 TRBV19 ASSISGREPQH
TRBJ1-2 TRBV24-1 ATSDPISGPNYGYT
TRBJ1-1 TRBV28 ASSLPGAGFTEAF
TRBJ2-2 TRBV6-5 ASSYVPTGYTGELF
TRBJ2-5 TRBV7-9 ATEFRTDQETQY
TRBJ1-1 TRBV29-1 SVSPYTEAF
TRBJ1-1 TRBV10-2 ASSELILLPYTEAF
TRBJ1-6 TRBV12-3/TRBV12-4 ASRRQGNNSPLH
TRBJ1-3 TRBV29-1 SVAAGDVFSGRNTIY
TRBJ2-7 TRBV2 ASRPGHTSSYEQY
TRBJ1-1 TRBV28 ASSLPLYRGLNLNTEAF
TRBJ1-5 TRBV19 ASTQGGYQPQH
TRBJ2-5 TRBV20-1 SARPRGGRQETQY
TRBJ2-7 TRBV18 ASSPQGSYEQY
TRBJ2-2 TRBV7-2 ASSSGTSANTGELF
TRBJ2-4 TRBV3-1 ASSQVTSGLAKNIQY
TRBJ2-2 TRBV4-1 ASSRSAGGSTGELF
TRBJ1-1 TRBV18 ASSRGMNTEAF
TRBJ2-5 TRBV9 ASSVEAGQETQY
TRBJ1-4 TRBV5-5 ASSLGTVSNEKLF
TRBJ1-5 TRBV20-1 SARTRGGRQPQH
TRBJ1-1 TRBV28 ASGPGVTEAF
TRBJ1-6 TRBV5-1 ASKGGDSPLH
TRBJ1-1 TRBV9 ASSNNLAEAL